A single sample is the source of the 25 T cell receptor beta chains below, sequenced in a study of blood T cell repertoires in COVID-19. TCRdb's copy holds only in-frame clones and misses some; the assay was immunoSEQ multiplex PCR. The sample includes tens of thousands of clones, about 90% seen only once; the top ten take approximately 10%. The specimen was peripheral blood. The origin of the receptors is a man of 80 years or more with acute or convalescent COVID-19.

The CDR3 coding sequence is TGTGCCAGCTCAGGGGACAGGTTCTACGAGCAGTACTTC. Residues: CASSGDRFYEQYF. The V and J genes are TRBV7-9 and TRBJ2-7; 8 nucleotides match TRBD1. This CDR3 has 13 residues. Germline V gene data show CDR1 as SEHNR and CDR2 as FQNEAQ (reference sequence). V trimming: 8 bases; J trimming: 3 bases; junction bases outside the gene matches: 6. Supplemented by reference TRBV7-9 and TRBJ2-7, the full variable domain reads DTGVSQNPRHKITKRGQNVTFRCDPISEHNRLYWYRQTLGQGPEFLTYFQNEAQLEKSRLLSDRFSAERPKGSFSTLEIQRTEQGDSAMYLCASSGDRFYEQYFGPGTRLTVT.

This clone came up once. The gene calls are TRBV5-1 and TRBJ2-7, with TRBD1 matching over 8 bases. The CDR3 runs to 15 residues. Germline V gives CDR1 SGHRS, CDR2 YFSETQ. V was clipped by 1 base and J by 4 bases; unmatched bases: 7. Here the CDR3 DNA reads TGCGCCAGCAGCTTGCGGAGAGGACAGGGTTACGAGCAGTACTTC. Its translation: CASSLRRGQGYEQYF.

This sequence joins TRBV19 and TRBJ1-5; 7 nucleotides match TRBD1. Germline-derived CDR1 and CDR2 are LNHDA and SQIVND (reference sequence). Trimming took 2 bases from V and 6 from J; bases not matched to a gene: 4. The CDR3 spans 14 residues. The CDR3 nucleotides are TGTGCCAGTAGTATACCAGGGGGAAGTCAGCCCCAGCATTTT. Encoded protein: CASSIPGGSQPQHF.

There are a few counts of this clone. The chain uses TRBV19 and TRBJ2-1; TRBD2 matches at 14 bases. Trimming at V came to 5 bases and at J to 0 bases, leaving 6 bases not matched to a gene. This CDR3 spans 18 amino acids. Germline CDR1 is LNHDA and CDR2 is SQIVND (reference sequence). Written as DNA, the CDR3 is TGTGCCAGTAGTCCCCAAGGACTAGCGGGAGGCTCCTACAATGAGCAGTTCTTC. This gives the protein CASSPQGLAGGSYNEQFF. Supplemented by reference TRBV19 and TRBJ2-1, the full variable domain reads DGGITQSPKYLFRKEGQNVTLSCEQNLNHDAMYWYRQDPGQGLRLIYYSQIVNDFQKGDIAEGYSVSREKKESFPLTVTSAQKNPTAFYLCASSPQGLAGGSYNEQFFGPGTRLTVL.

J is TRBJ2-2 and V is TRBV20-1; the D is unclear. The V and J ends lost 6 bases and 7 bases respectively, with 6 bases between them. Germline assignment: CDR1 DFQATT and CDR2 SNEGSKA (reference sequence). The CDR3 is 10 amino acids. CDR3 sequence reads: CSAPHGELFF. The CDR3 nucleotides are TGCAGTGCCCCCCACGGGGAGCTGTTTTTT.

The CDR3 loop is CASSQDKGKMHF. CDR3 DNA: TGTGCCAGCAGCCAAGATAAGGGGAAGATGCATTTT. The V call is TRBV3-1 (or the pseudogene TRBV3-2), the J call TRBJ1-5, with D perhaps matching TRBD1 (5 bases). The V end was cut by 0 bases, the J end by 15 bases, with 12 bases between. The CDR3 has 12 residues. CDR1 and CDR2 from the germline V gene are LGHDT and YNNKEL (reference sequence).

The chain links TRBV5-1 to TRBJ1-1; TRBD1 might be the D (5 bases). This CDR3 contains 13 residues. CDR1 is SGHRS, CDR2 YFSETQ, per germline. V lost 1 base and J 1 base, leaving 5 bases between the germline ends. As DNA, the CDR3 is TGCGCCAGCAGCTTGCAGGGGAACACTGAAGCTTTCTTT. This translates into CASSLQGNTEAFF.

The chain recombines TRBV18 with TRBJ2-7, with 7 bases lining up with TRBD1. The junction had 8 bases not matched to a gene; V was cut back by 3 bases and J by 0 bases. Germline CDR1 reads KGHSH; CDR2 reads LQKENI. This CDR3 spans 16 amino acids. DNA of the CDR3: TGTGCCAGCTCACCGTGGGAACAGGGGATCTCCTACGAGCAGTACTTC. Amino acids: CASSPWEQGISYEQYF.

V is TRBV3-1 (or the pseudogene TRBV3-2) and J is TRBJ2-5; 13 nucleotides align to TRBD2. CDR3 length: 18 amino acids. The germline CDR1 and CDR2 sequences are LGHDT and YNNKEL (reference sequence). V lost 3 bases, J lost 5 bases, and 12 bases stayed unmatched. The CDR3, as DNA: TGTGCCAGCAGCCAGGACAGGACTAGCGGGAGTTTTAGTGAGACCCAGTACTTC. Translating gives CASSQDRTSGSFSETQYF.

The gene calls are TRBV27 and TRBJ2-7; 7 bases line up with TRBD1. This CDR3 is built from 15 residues. CDR1 and CDR2 (germline): MNHEY, SMNVEV (reference sequence). V gave up 1 base and J gave up 2 bases; unmatched junction bases: 5. The CDR3 region is CASSLYAGGTYEQYF. CDR3 DNA sequence: TGTGCCAGCAGTTTATACGCAGGGGGAACCTACGAGCAGTACTTC.

The V and J genes are TRBV28 and TRBJ1-4, with 8 bases aligning to TRBD1. CDR3 length: 17 amino acids. Losses at the gene ends were 7 bases for V and 8 bases for J; bases not matched to a gene: 18. CDR1 is MDHEN, CDR2 SYDVKM, per germline. CDR3 residues: CASIGSGQGRQGEKLFF. The CDR3, as DNA: TGTGCCAGCATCGGATCAGGGCAGGGCCGACAGGGGGAAAAACTGTTTTTT.

The chain has TRBV6-5 and TRBJ1-1, with 7 nucleotides matching TRBD1. CDR1 is MNHEY and CDR2 is SVGAGI in the germline V gene. The ends lost 6 bases at V and 2 bases at J; junction bases unmatched: 6. CDR3 length: 14 amino acids. The CDR3 is CASSWDSLNTEAFF. DNA of the CDR3: TGTGCCAGCAGCTGGGACAGCCTAAACACTGAAGCTTTCTTT.

The chain recombines TRBV27 with TRBJ1-2, with 9 bases aligning to TRBD1. The CDR3 runs 17 residues. The ends lost 5 bases at V and 4 bases at J; junction bases unmatched: 14. Germline loops: CDR1 MNHEY, CDR2 SMNVEV (reference sequence). The CDR3 region has the DNA TGTGCCAGCAGTCTTGAACGGCCGGGACAGGGAGTCTATGGCTACACCTTC. It encodes CASSLERPGQGVYGYTF.

The chain joins TRBV4-2 to TRBJ2-7; 8 bases align to TRBD2. The CDR3 runs to 18 residues. The trim removed 4 bases at V and 6 bases at J, leaving 20 bases unmatched. Germline CDR1 LGHNA, CDR2 YNFKEQ. DNA for the CDR3: TGTGCCAGCAGCCGAATGGCAGCGGGAGCGACCCAGGGCGCCGAGCAGTACTTC. It codes for CASSRMAAGATQGAEQYF.

There are a few counts of this clone. V is TRBV15 and J is TRBJ1-2; D gene uncertain. The CDR3 spans 14 residues. CDR1 and CDR2 (germline): LNHNV, YYDKDF (reference sequence). Trimming removed 0 bases from V and 4 bases from J, with 9 bases in between. This CDR3 is CATSREGSPYGYTF. The CDR3 DNA reads as TGTGCCACCAGCAGAGAGGGCAGCCCCTATGGCTACACCTTC.

This chain uses TRBV24-1 with TRBJ2-7, with TRBD2 identical over 16 bases. Germline CDR1 and CDR2: KGHDR and SFDVKD. The CDR3 loop spans 16 amino acids. J gave up 5 bases and V 4 bases, and 4 bases lay outside the gene matches. The CDR3 protein is CATSDPGTSGRDEQYF. CDR3 DNA sequence: TGTGCCACCAGTGACCCTGGGACTAGCGGGAGGGACGAGCAGTACTTC.

This chain joins TRBV6-6 and TRBJ1-2, with D possibly TRBD1 on 6 matching bases. The CDR3 contains 14 residues. From germline, CDR1 is MNHNY and CDR2 SVGAGI (reference sequence). V was clipped by 6 bases and J by 4 bases, with 15 bases between them. The CDR3 coding sequence is TGTGCCAGCAGCCGGGGGGCTTCTGGCTATGGCTACACCTTC. Translation gives CASSRGASGYGYTF.

The V call is TRBV18, the J call TRBJ2-5; 9 bases map to TRBD1. The J segment lost 1 base and the V segment lost 5 bases, leaving 8 bases of the junction unmatched. This CDR3 is 16 amino acids long. The germline V gene encodes CDR1 KGHSH and CDR2 LQKENI. The CDR3, as DNA: TGTGCCAGCTCAACATGGACAGGGGCCCCCCAAGAGACCCAGTACTTC. Its translation: CASSTWTGAPQETQYF.

The chain carries TRBV7-8 and TRBJ1-1, with 8 bases aligning to TRBD1. The length of the CDR3 is 15 residues. Germline CDR1 reads SGHVS; CDR2 reads FQNEAQ. Losses at the gene ends were 5 bases for V and 0 bases for J; bases not matched to a gene: 5. Here the CDR3 reads CASSNGQGLNTEAFF. The CDR3 DNA follows: TGTGCCAGCAGCAACGGACAGGGACTGAACACTGAAGCTTTCTTT. The whole variable domain, filled in from reference TRBV7-8 and TRBJ1-1, reads GAGVSQSPRYKVAKRGQDVALRCDPISGHVSLFWYQQALGQGPEFLTYFQNEAQLDKSGLPSDRFFAERPEGSVSTLKIQRTQQEDSAVYLCASSNGQGLNTEAFFGQGTRLTVV.

The V and J genes are TRBV6-5 and TRBJ2-2; D is uncertain. The CDR3 extends over 15 amino acids. V lost 7 bases and J 0 bases, leaving 12 bases between the germline ends. CDR1 is MNHEY and CDR2 is SVGAGI in the germline V gene. CDR3 nucleotide sequence: TGTGCCAGCAAGAAGGCGAGCGCGAACACCGGGGAGCTGTTTTTT. Its translation is CASKKASANTGELFF.

The CDR3 DNA follows: TGTGCCAGCAGCCTGACAGTGAACACTGAAGCTTTCTTT. Translation: CASSLTVNTEAFF. The genes are TRBV5-5 and TRBJ1-1, with D possibly TRBD1 on 5 matching bases. This CDR3 region has 13 residues. Germline CDR1 is SGHKS and CDR2 is YYEKEE (reference sequence). The V and J ends lost 4 bases and 0 bases respectively, with 7 bases between them. The full variable domain, completed using reference TRBV5-5 and TRBJ1-1, is DAGVTQSPTHLIKTRGQQVTLRCSPISGHKSVSWYQQVLGQGPQFIFQYYEKEERGRGNFPDRFSARQFPNYSSELNVNALLLGDSALYLCASSLTVNTEAFFGQGTRLTVV.

This rearrangement joins TRBV3-1 (or the pseudogene TRBV3-2) to TRBJ1-5; 7 nucleotides line up with TRBD1. Looked up from germline, CDR1 is LGHDT and CDR2 is YNNKEL (reference sequence). V shed 2 bases and J 3 bases; nucleotides not matched to a gene: 4. This CDR3 contains 15 residues. The CDR3 protein is CASSQTGAPNQPQHF. Written as DNA, the CDR3 is TGTGCCAGCAGCCAAACAGGGGCACCCAATCAGCCCCAGCATTTT.

This rearrangement joins TRBV19 to TRBJ1-1; D is perhaps TRBD1 (5 bases). Germline-derived CDR1 and CDR2 are LNHDA and SQIVND (reference sequence). The CDR3 covers 15 residues. Trimming pared 2 bases from V and 5 bases from J, leaving 15 bases between. The CDR3 is CASSISQTRGTEAFF. As DNA, the CDR3 is TGTGCCAGTAGTATATCACAGACTAGGGGAACTGAAGCTTTCTTT.

The chain links TRBV9 to TRBJ1-3, with 8 bases lining up with TRBD1. The CDR3 totals 16 residues. Looked up from germline, CDR1 is SGDLS and CDR2 is YYNGEE. The V gene end was trimmed by 4 bases and the J gene end by 4 bases; junction bases not matched to a gene: 10. The CDR3 DNA is TGTGCCAGCAGCCCTAGGCAGGGGGCTGACGGAAACACCATATATTTT. It translates to CASSPRQGADGNTIYF.

The rearrangement uses TRBV11-3 and TRBJ2-1; TRBD2 aligns across 11 bases. The CDR3 runs 16 residues. CDR1 and CDR2 from the germline V gene are SGHNT and YENEEA. J was trimmed by 5 bases and V by 5 bases; bases with no gene match: 8. The CDR3 loop reads CASSHGTSGGNNEQFF. The CDR3 DNA reads TGTGCCAGCAGCCACGGGACTAGCGGAGGAAACAATGAGCAGTTCTTC.